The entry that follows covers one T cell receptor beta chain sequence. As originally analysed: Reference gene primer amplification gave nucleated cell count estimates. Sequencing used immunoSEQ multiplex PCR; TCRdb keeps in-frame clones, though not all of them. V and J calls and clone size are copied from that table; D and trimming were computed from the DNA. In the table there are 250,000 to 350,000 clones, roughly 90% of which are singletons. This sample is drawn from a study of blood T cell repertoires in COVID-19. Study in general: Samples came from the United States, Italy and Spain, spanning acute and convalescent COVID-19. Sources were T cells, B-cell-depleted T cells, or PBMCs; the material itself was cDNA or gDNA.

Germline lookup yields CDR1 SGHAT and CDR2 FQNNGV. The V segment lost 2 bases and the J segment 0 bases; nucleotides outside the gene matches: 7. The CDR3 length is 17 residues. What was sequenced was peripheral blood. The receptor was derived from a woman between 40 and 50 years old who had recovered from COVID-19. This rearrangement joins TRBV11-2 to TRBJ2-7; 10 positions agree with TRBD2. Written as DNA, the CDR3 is TGTGCCAGCAGCTTAACAACTAGCGGGAAATACTCCTACGAGCAGTACTTC. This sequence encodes CASSLTTSGKYSYEQYF.